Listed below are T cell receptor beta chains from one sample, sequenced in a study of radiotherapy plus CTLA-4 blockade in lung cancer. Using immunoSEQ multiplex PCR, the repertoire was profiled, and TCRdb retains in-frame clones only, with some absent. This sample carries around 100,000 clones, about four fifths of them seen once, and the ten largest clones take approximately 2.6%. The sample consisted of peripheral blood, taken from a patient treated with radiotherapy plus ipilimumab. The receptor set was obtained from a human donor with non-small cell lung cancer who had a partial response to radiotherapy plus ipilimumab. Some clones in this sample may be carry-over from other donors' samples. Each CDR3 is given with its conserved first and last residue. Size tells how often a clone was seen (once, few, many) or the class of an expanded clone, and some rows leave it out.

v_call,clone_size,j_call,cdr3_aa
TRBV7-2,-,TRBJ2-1,CASSLPQGYNEQFF
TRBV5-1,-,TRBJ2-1,CASSFDSGGYNEQFF
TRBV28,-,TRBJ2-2,CASSPGGLTWTGELFF
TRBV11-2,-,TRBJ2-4,CASSLDRWEDIQYF
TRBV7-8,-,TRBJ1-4,CASSLAIREEGEKLFF
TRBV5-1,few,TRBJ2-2,CASSLRQGSTGELFF
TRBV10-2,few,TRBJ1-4,CASSVGTAEKLFF
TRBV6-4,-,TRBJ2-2,CASSNEGTGELFF
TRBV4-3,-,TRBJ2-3,CASSQDYGGAVWTDTQYF
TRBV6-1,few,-,CASSLGDRGYEQYF
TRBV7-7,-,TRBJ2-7,CASSLDLYREQYF
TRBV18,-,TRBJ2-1,CASSGNIGEDEQFF
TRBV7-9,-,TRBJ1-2,CASSLETGWKGYTF
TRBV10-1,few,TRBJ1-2,CASSETGNYGYTF
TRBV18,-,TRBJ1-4,CASSPRGSTNEKLFF
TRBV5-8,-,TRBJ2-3,CASSRVTDTQYF
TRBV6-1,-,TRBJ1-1,CATEAGAGNTEAFF
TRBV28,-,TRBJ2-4,CASSNLASWKNIQYF
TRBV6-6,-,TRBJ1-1,CASSYPRTGNTEAFF
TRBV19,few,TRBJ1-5,CASSKGLLSNQPQHF
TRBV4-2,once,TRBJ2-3,CASSQDWASGFTDTQYF
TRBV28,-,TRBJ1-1,CASSLGRTNTEAFF
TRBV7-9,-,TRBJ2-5,CASSLVGETQYF